The clone carrying this T cell receptor beta chain was counted only a few times. Its specificity is unknown. This sample is drawn from a study of T-cell memory formation after mild COVID-19. TCRdb reprocessed the 5' RACE reads via MiXCR and lists one record per CDR3 protein. The sample contains roughly 150,000 distinct CDR3 sequences, 11% to 15% of which appear only once. V lost 0 bases and J 4 bases, leaving 13 bases between the germline ends. The V gene's germline CDR1 is SGHRS and CDR2 YFSETQ. This CDR3 has 15 amino acids. Study results and limitations: From day 15 to 85, contracting clones were balanced between CD4 and CD8, whereas later expanders leaned toward CD4+. Memory cells collected pre-infection included some clones that later responded, suggesting cross-reactive memory joined.

V and J are TRBV5-1 and TRBJ1-1; D unclear. The source material was PBMCs or a T cell subset sorted from them (not recorded which). The clonotype comes from an adult woman who had mild COVID-19 (a few samples of this study predate the infection). Cell type and time point are not known. The CDR3 bases are TGCGCCAGCAGCTTGGATTGGGAAGGAAGCACTGAAGCTTTCTTT. Its protein product is CASSLDWEGSTEAFF.